This TCR beta chain was recovered during a study of cytomegalovirus exposure and HLA in healthy donors. Findings and caveats of the study: Previously analyzed data showed that most TCR beta V segments were productive at a frequency of about 87% or about 30%.

Trimming removed 5 bases at V and 4 bases at J, with 13 bases between. CDR1 and CDR2 (germline): SGHTA, FQGTGA. The length of the CDR3 is 14 residues. The PCR was carried out with 60 Vbeta primers and 13 Jbeta primers. Produced via immunoSEQ multiplex PCR; TCRdb's table is partial and in-frame only. The sample records approximately 210,000 clones, 60% to 80% being singletons. Of note for this clone: The antigen remains unidentified.

Sample: PBMCs. This clonotype was sampled from a male donor in good health and CMV-seronegative. V is TRBV7-3 and J is TRBJ2-3; D is possibly TRBD2 (6 bases). As DNA, the CDR3 is TGTGCCAGCAGCCTCACCACTAGCCCAGATACGCAGTATTTT. This translates into CASSLTTSPDTQYF.